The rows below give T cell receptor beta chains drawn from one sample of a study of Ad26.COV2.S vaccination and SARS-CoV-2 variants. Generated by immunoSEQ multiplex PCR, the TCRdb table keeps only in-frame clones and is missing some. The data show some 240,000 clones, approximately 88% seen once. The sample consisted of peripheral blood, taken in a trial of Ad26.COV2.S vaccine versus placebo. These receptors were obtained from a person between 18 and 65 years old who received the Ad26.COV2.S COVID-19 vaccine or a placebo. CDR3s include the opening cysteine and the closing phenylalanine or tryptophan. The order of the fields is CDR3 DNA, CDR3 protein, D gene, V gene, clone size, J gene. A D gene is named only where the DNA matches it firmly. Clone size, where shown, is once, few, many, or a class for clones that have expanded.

TGCAGTGCTAGTGACGGGGTAGGATATGGCTACACCTTC,CSASDGVGYGYTF,.,TRBV20-1,.,TRBJ1-2
TGTGCCAGCAGTGAAGCCCCCATGCGGGGGGCAGATACGCAGTATTTT,CASSEAPMRGADTQYF,TRBD2,TRBV6-1,.,TRBJ2-3
TGTGCCAGCAGTTACTCGACTAGCGGGGCCTGGACCCAGTACTTC,CASSYSTSGAWTQYF,TRBD2,TRBV6-5,.,TRBJ2-5
TGTGCCAGCCTCTTCCCGAGGGGGACCGAAAAACTGTTTTTT,CASLFPRGTEKLFF,.,TRBV2,.,TRBJ1-4
TGTGCCAGCAGCCACCGGGGGGGCCCCACGAACACTGAAGCTTTCTTT,CASSHRGGPTNTEAFF,.,TRBV9,.,TRBJ1-1
TGTGCCAGCTCACCAGGGACAGATTTGAACACTGAAGCTTTCTTT,CASSPGTDLNTEAFF,TRBD1,TRBV18,.,TRBJ1-1
TGTGCCATCAGTGAGACGGCACGTCAAGAGACCCAGTACTTC,CAISETARQETQYF,.,TRBV10-3,.,TRBJ2-5
TGTGCCAGCAGCCTCGACGGGACAACCACAGATACGCAGTATTTT,CASSLDGTTTDTQYF,.,TRBV7-8,.,TRBJ2-3
TGTGCCATCAGTGAAATACAGGGGGCAGCTGAAGCTTTCTTT,CAISEIQGAAEAFF,TRBD1,TRBV10-3,.,TRBJ1-1
TGTGCCAGTACGACGAGGGACAGGGGCCAAGAGACCCAGTACTTC,CASTTRDRGQETQYF,TRBD1,TRBV19,.,TRBJ2-5
TGTGCCAGCAGCAAGGGACGGAGTACCTACGAGCAGTACTTC,CASSKGRSTYEQYF,.,TRBV7-2,.,TRBJ2-7
TGTGCCATCAGTGGGACGCGGGAGGTTGAGAATTTAGTAGAGACCCAGTACTTC,CAISGTREVENLVETQYF,TRBD2,TRBV10-3,.,TRBJ2-5
TGTGCCAGTAGTATGTACGGGGAAGGATCACCCCTCCACTTT,CASSMYGEGSPLHF,.,TRBV19,.,TRBJ1-6
TGTGCCACCAGCAGGACAGGGTCCCTTTACAATGAGCAGTTCTTC,CATSRTGSLYNEQFF,TRBD1,TRBV15,.,TRBJ2-1
TGTGCCAGCAGCTTAGGGCAGAGCAACACTGAAGCTTTCTTT,CASSLGQSNTEAFF,.,TRBV7-9,.,TRBJ1-1
TGTGCCAGCTCACCAAAGCGGGGGACGGATACGCAGTATTTT,CASSPKRGTDTQYF,TRBD2,TRBV18,.,TRBJ2-3
TGTGCCAGCAGCCAAGAATTGGGTGGTCATGAGCAGTTCTTC,CASSQELGGHEQFF,.,TRBV3-1/TRBV3-2,.,TRBJ2-1
TGTGCCAGCAGCGGGGGAGCTATGAACACTGAAGCTTTCTTT,CASSGGAMNTEAFF,.,TRBV9,.,TRBJ1-1
TGTGCCAGCAGCTTCCGGATACAAGAGACCCAGTACTTC,CASSFRIQETQYF,.,TRBV5-4,.,TRBJ2-5
TGTGCCTGGAGTCGGAAGGGAAATCAGCCCCAGCATTTT,CAWSRKGNQPQHF,.,TRBV30,.,TRBJ1-5
TGTGCCAGCAGTGAAAGGGGAGCCCGGTTGGCCAGGACGAGCACCTTC,CASSERGARLARTSTF,.,TRBV2,.,TRBJ1-2
TGTGCCAGCAGTGCAACAGCCTCAACTAATGAAAAACTGTTTTTT,CASSATASTNEKLFF,.,TRBV2,.,TRBJ1-4
TGTGCCTGGAGTGTACCCGGGGGTAACCTCCACTTT,CAWSVPGGNLHF,.,TRBV30,.,TRBJ1-6
TGTGCCAGCAGCTTGGACGTCTATGGCTACACCTTC,CASSLDVYGYTF,.,TRBV5-4,.,TRBJ1-2
TGTGCCAGCAGCTTGGAGGGGGTCGGGAGTTCCTACAATGAGCAGTTCTTC,CASSLEGVGSSYNEQFF,.,TRBV5-6,.,TRBJ2-1
TGTGCCACCAGTGATGGCAGACTAAAGGCAGATACGCAGTATTTT,CATSDGRLKADTQYF,.,TRBV24-1,.,TRBJ2-3
TGTGCCAGTAGTCTACCAGGATTAGAAGCTTTCTTT,CASSLPGLEAFF,.,TRBV19,.,TRBJ1-1
TGTGCCAGCAGCTTAAGGGTCTCCGGCACAGATACGCAGTATTTT,CASSLRVSGTDTQYF,.,TRBV11-2,.,TRBJ2-3
TGTGCCAGCAGCCAATACGGGGCAGTAGGAGAGACCCAGTACTTC,CASSQYGAVGETQYF,.,TRBV7-9,.,TRBJ2-5
TGCAGCGTTGAAGAGGGGCGGAACACTGAAGCTTTCTTT,CSVEEGRNTEAFF,.,TRBV29-1,.,TRBJ1-1
TGTGCCAGCAGTTCCGGGACTAGCGGGAGATGGGACAGTGGGGAGACCCAGTACTTC,CASSSGTSGRWDSGETQYF,TRBD2,TRBV5-8,.,TRBJ2-5
TGTGCCAGCAGCTCAAGACTAACCTCTGGAAACACCATATATTTT,CASSSRLTSGNTIYF,.,TRBV5-4,.,TRBJ1-3
TGTGCCAGCAGCATGAGACGGGACTATGGCTACACCTTC,CASSMRRDYGYTF,.,TRBV7-8,.,TRBJ1-2
TGTGCCAGTAGTATCCACGGACAGGGGATGTACAATGGCTACACCTTC,CASSIHGQGMYNGYTF,TRBD1,TRBV19,.,TRBJ1-2
TGCGCCCCCGGGGGGGTTGAGCGGGAGGAGGGATGGGATGAGCAGTTCTTC,CAPGGVEREEGWDEQFF,TRBD2,TRBV5-1,.,TRBJ2-1
TGTGCCAGCATTTCGACTAGCCACAACCAAGAGACCCAGTACTTC,CASISTSHNQETQYF,TRBD2,TRBV2,.,TRBJ2-5
TGCGCCAGCAGCTTGACTGTCACCGGGGAGCTGTTTTTT,CASSLTVTGELFF,.,TRBV5-1,once,TRBJ2-2
TGTGCCAGTGCCTTAGTATGGAGGGGTGATAATAGCAATCAGCCCCAGCATTTT,CASALVWRGDNSNQPQHF,.,TRBV19,.,TRBJ1-5
TGTGCCAGCAGCTTTGGGTCACCCACCGGGGAGCTGTTTTTT,CASSFGSPTGELFF,.,TRBV7-2,.,TRBJ2-2
TGTGCCAGCAGTGCAGCGGGGGGCCAGAGGGAGACCCAGTACTTC,CASSAAGGQRETQYF,TRBD2,TRBV6-6,.,TRBJ2-5
TGTGCCAGTAGCCGGGGACAGGGTTTCACTGAAGCTTTCTTT,CASSRGQGFTEAFF,TRBD1,TRBV19,.,TRBJ1-1
TGTGCCAGCAGCCCCGAAGGAGGGTATCGGGATACGCAGTATTTT,CASSPEGGYRDTQYF,.,TRBV3-1/TRBV3-2,once,TRBJ2-3
TGTGCCAGCAGTTACGGACAGGGGGAGGGAAAACTGTTTTTT,CASSYGQGEGKLFF,TRBD1,TRBV6-5,.,TRBJ1-4
TGTGCCAGCAGTACTCACTGGGGGGATAATACGCAGTATTTT,CASSTHWGDNTQYF,.,TRBV6-5,.,TRBJ2-3
TGTGCCAGCAGCACGACAGGGGTTTCGTCCGGCTACACCTTC,CASSTTGVSSGYTF,TRBD1,TRBV5-4,.,TRBJ1-2
TGTGCCAGCAGCTTATCTCCCAGCGGGAGTAGTGAGACCCAGTACTTC,CASSLSPSGSSETQYF,TRBD2,TRBV7-2,once,TRBJ2-5
TGTGCCAGCAGCCCGTTAGGGGGCGGGGATACGCAGTATTTT,CASSPLGGGDTQYF,TRBD1,TRBV13,.,TRBJ2-3
TGTGCCAGTAGTTGGCGTCGGGGGGATGAGCAGTTCTTC,CASSWRRGDEQFF,TRBD2,TRBV19,.,TRBJ2-1
TGTGCCAGTAGTATAGGGGCCCTTGCCGGCACTGAAGCTTTCTTT,CASSIGALAGTEAFF,.,TRBV19,once,TRBJ1-1
TGTGCCAGCAGCTCGAGTACAGGGGCGACTGAGACCCAGTACTTC,CASSSSTGATETQYF,TRBD1,TRBV7-9,once,TRBJ2-5